This TCR beta chain comes out of a study of blood T cell repertoires in COVID-19. For the study at large: Collection of acute and convalescent COVID-19 samples took place in the United States, Italy and Spain.

Only in-frame clones appear in the TCRdb table, and some are missing; sequencing was by immunoSEQ multiplex PCR. The data show roughly 30,000 clones, 89% seen once. The CDR3 is 14 residues long. The V and J ends lost 3 bases and 3 bases, in that order; junction bases with no gene match: 6. In germline, CDR1 is SGDLS, CDR2 YYNGEE. Material for sequencing was peripheral blood. The source of this sequence is a man older than 75 with acute or convalescent COVID-19. J is TRBJ2-7 and V is TRBV9; 7 bases match TRBD2. CDR3: CASSASGTIYEQYF. CDR3 bases: TGTGCCAGCAGCGCCTCCGGGACTATCTACGAGCAGTACTTC.